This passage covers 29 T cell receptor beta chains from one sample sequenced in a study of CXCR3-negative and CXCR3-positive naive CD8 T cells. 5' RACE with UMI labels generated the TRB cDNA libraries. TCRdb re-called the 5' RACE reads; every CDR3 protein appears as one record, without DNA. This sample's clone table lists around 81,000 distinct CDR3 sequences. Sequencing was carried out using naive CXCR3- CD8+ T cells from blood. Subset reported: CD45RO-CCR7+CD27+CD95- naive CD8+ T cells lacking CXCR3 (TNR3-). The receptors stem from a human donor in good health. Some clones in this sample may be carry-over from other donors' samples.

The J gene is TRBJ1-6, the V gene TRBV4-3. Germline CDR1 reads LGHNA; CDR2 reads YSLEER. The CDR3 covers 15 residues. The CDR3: CASSQDRGYNSPLHF.

CDR3 sequence: CASSLTRNTGELFF. This chain uses TRBV5-1 with TRBJ2-2. CDR3 length: 14 residues. The V gene's germline CDR1 is SGHRS and CDR2 YFSETQ.

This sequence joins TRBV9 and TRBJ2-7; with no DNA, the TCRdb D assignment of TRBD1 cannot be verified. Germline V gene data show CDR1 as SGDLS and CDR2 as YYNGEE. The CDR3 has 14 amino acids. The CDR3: CASSVLSDSYEQYF.

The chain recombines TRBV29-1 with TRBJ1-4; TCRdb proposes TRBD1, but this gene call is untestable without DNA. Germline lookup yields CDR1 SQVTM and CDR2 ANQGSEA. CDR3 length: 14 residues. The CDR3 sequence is CSALQGTTNEKLFF.

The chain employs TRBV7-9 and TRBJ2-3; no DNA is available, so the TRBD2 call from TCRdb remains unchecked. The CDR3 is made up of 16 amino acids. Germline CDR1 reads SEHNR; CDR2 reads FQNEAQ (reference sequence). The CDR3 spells CASSDRTSGSPDTQYF.

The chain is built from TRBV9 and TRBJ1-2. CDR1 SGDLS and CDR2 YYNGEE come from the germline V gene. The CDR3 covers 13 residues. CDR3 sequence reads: CASSPHDADGYTF. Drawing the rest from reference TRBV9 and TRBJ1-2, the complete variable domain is DSGVTQTPKHLITATGQRVTLRCSPRSGDLSVYWYQQSLDQGLQFLIQYYNGEERAKGNILERFSAQQFPDLHSELNLSSLELGDSALYFCASSPHDADGYTFGSGTRLTVV.

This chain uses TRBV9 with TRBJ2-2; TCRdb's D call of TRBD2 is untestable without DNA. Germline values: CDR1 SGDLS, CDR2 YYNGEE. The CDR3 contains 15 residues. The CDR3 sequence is CASSVSGGFTGELFF.

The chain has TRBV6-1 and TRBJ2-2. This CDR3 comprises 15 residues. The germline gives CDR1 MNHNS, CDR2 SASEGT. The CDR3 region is CASSEEAANTGELFF.

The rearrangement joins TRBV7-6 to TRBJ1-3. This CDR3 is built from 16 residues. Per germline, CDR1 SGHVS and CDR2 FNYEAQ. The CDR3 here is CASTPSLPGSGNTMYF.

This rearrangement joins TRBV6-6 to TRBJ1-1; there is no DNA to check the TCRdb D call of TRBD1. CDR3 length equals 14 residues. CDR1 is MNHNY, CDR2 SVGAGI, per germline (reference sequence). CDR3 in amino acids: CASSTDRGVTEAFF.

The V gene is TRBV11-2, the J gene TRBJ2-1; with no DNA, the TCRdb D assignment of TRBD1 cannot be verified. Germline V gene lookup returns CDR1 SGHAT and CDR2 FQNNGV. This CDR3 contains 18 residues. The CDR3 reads CASSLEPTGVRSYNEQFF. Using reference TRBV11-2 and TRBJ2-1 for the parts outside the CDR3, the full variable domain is EAGVAQSPRYKIIEKRQSVAFWCNPISGHATLYWYQQILGQGPKLLIQFQNNGVVDDSQLPKDRFSAERLKGVDSTLKIQPAKLEDSAVYLCASSLEPTGVRSYNEQFFGPGTRLTVL.

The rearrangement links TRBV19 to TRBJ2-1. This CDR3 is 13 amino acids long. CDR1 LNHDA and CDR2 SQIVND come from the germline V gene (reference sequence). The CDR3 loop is CATLEGLHNEQFF.

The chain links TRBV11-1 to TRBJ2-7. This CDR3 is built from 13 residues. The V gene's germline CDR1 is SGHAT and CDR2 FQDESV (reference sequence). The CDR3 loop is CASSLAQNFEQYF. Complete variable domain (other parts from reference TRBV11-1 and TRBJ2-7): EAEVAQSPRYKITEKSQAVAFWCDPISGHATLYWYRQILGQGPELLVQFQDESVVDDSQLPKDRFSAERLKGVDSTLKIQPAELGDSAMYLCASSLAQNFEQYFGPGTRLTVT.

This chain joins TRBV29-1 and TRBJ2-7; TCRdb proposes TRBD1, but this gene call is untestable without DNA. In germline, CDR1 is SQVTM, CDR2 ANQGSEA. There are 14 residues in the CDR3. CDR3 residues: CSAYGQGSSYEQYF.

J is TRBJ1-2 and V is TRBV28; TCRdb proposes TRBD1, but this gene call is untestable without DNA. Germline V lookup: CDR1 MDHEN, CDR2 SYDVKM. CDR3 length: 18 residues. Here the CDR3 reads CASRPLIPGQVRFYGYTF.

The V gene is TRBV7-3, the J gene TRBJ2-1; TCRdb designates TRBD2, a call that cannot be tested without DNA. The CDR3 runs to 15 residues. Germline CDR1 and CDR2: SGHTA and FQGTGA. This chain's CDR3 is CASSQGLAGNNEQFF.

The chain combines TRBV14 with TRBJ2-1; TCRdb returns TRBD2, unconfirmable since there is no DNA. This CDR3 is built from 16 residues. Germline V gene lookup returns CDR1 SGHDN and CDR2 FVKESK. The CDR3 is CASSALAGSSYNEQFF.

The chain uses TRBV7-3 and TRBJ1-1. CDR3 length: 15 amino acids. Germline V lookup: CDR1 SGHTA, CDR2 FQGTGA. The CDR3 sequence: CASSLTGSKGTEAFF.

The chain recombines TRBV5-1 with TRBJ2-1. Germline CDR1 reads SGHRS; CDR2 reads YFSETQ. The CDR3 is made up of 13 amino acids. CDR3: CASSLEADNEQFF.

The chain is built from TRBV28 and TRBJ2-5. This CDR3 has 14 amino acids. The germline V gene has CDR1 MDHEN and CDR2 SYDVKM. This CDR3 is CASSLPLNRAAQYF.

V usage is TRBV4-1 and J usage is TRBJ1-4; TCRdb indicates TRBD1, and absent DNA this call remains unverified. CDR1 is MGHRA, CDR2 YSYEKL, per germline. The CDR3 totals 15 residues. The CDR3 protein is CASSQQGENNEKLFF.

The CDR3 reads CSVVGDTGELFF. The chain links TRBV29-1 to TRBJ2-2. The CDR3 is 12 residues long. Germline V gene lookup returns CDR1 SQVTM and CDR2 ANQGSEA.

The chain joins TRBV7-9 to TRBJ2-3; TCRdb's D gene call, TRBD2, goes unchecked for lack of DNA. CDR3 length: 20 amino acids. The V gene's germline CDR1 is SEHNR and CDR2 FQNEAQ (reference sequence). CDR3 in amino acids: CASSAPLAGGPDSSTDTQYF.

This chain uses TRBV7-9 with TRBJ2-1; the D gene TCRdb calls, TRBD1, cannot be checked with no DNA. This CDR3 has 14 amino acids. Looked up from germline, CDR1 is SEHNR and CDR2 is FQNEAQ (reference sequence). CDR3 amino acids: CASSLRAGNNEQFF.

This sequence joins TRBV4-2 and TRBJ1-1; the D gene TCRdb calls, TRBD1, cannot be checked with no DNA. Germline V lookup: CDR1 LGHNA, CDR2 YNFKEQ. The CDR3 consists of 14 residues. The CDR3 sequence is CASSQGRQYTEAFF.

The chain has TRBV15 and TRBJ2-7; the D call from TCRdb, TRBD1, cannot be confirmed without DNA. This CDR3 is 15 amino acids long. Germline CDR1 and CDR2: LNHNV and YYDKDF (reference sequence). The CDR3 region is CATSRDSGPSYEQYF.

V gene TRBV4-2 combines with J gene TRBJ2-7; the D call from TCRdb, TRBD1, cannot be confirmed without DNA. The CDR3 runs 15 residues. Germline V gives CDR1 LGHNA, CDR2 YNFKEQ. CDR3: CASSPTLGQTYEQYF.

The chain's CDR3 is CASSLDGFSYEQYF. The rearrangement uses TRBV7-9 and TRBJ2-7. This CDR3 region has 14 residues. The germline V gene has CDR1 SEHNR and CDR2 FQNEAQ (reference sequence).

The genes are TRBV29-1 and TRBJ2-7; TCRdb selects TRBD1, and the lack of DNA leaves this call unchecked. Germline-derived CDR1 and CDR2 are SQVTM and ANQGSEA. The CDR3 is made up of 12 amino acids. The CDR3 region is CSVDVQGVEQYF.